The 30 T cell receptor beta chains below all came from one sample that was sequenced in a study of T and B cells in COVID-19 patients (dated by TCRdb to 2020 to 2021). TRB repertoires were amplified from approximately 270-530 ng of genomic DNA extracted from blood. The sequencing machine was an Illumina MiSeq. Multiplex PCR with BIOMED2 TRB-A/B primer pools was used to amplify TRB rearrangements. Using fastp trimming at Q25 and MiXCR clonotype assembly, TCRdb reanalyzed the public sequencing data and kept in-frame beta chains. Each CDR3 protein gets just one entry, which takes the most common genes and DNA from the rows behind it. In this sample the table shows 4,000 to 5,000 distinct CDR3 sequences, under 30% of which occur a single time. The top ten constitute 35% to 45% of the sample. What was sequenced was blood. These receptors originate from a human donor with active COVID-19.

Details on this clonotype: This could be a read error, since a much larger clone is one nucleotide away. This chain's CDR3 is CVSSYSSDILPNTGELFF. DNA of the CDR3: TGTGTCAGCAGTTACTCGTCGGACATTCTTCCCAACACCGGGGAGCTGTTTTTT. The rearrangement uses TRBV6-2 or TRBV6-3 and TRBJ2-2, with D maybe TRBD1 (5 bases). The CDR3 contains 18 residues. Per the germline V gene, CDR1 is MNHEY and CDR2 is SVGEGT.

Remarks on this clonotype: Given a much more abundant clone one base away, this may be a read error. CDR3 bases: TGTGCCTCCAGCAGAGATCGGGGGGTTTCGAACACTGAAGCTTTCTTT. Translated: CASSRDRGVSNTEAFF. The chain combines TRBV15 with TRBJ1-1; perhaps TRBD1 as D (5 bases). The V gene's germline CDR1 is LNHNV and CDR2 YYDKDF (reference sequence). CDR3 length: 16 residues. The full variable domain, in which reference TRBV15 and TRBJ1-1 provide the parts outside the CDR3, is DAMVIQNPRYQVTQFGKPVTLSCSQTLNHNVMYWYQQKSSQAPKLLFHYYDKDFNNEADTPDNFQSRRPNTSFCFLDIRSPGLGDTAMYLCASSRDRGVSNTEAFFGQGTRLTVV.

Sample share makes this clonotype medium-sized (0.01 to 0.1%). The V call is TRBV19, the J call TRBJ2-7, with D perhaps matching TRBD2 (6 bases). This CDR3 has 13 amino acids. Per the germline V gene, CDR1 is LNHDA and CDR2 is SQIVND (reference sequence). Trimming took off 3 bases at V and 6 bases at J, with 12 bases between the two ends. CDR3 sequence (DNA): TGTGCCAGTAGTATCCCCCGGAGGGGCGAGCAGTACTTC. Amino acid sequence: CASSIPRRGEQYF.

This clonotype rates as medium-sized (0.01 to 0.1%). The chain employs TRBV6-2 or TRBV6-3 and TRBJ2-7, with D unclear. V shed 5 bases and J shed 0 bases, with 8 bases lying between them. The CDR3 length is 13 residues. Germline values: CDR1 MNHEY, CDR2 SVGEGT. The CDR3 DNA sequence: TGTGCCAGCAGTCCACCTAACTCCTACGAGCAGTACTTC. Its protein product is CASSPPNSYEQYF.

This chain connects TRBV7-2 to TRBJ1-4, with D unclear. CDR1 and CDR2 from the germline V gene are SGHTA and FQGNSA. V was pared by 1 base and J by 0 bases, with 6 bases between. This CDR3 is built from 15 residues. This CDR3 is CASSLVRTTNEKLFF. The CDR3, as DNA: TGTGCCAGCAGCTTAGTACGGACAACTAATGAAAAACTGTTTTTT.

By sample fraction, this clonotype is medium-sized. V gene TRBV19 combines with J gene TRBJ1-3; TRBD1 aligns across 7 bases. Germline values: CDR1 LNHDA, CDR2 SQIVND (reference sequence). The CDR3 is 13 residues long. Trimming cost V 8 bases and J 6 bases; bases outside gene matches: 7. The CDR3 loop reads CASQQGNENTIYF. For the CDR3, the DNA is TGTGCCAGTCAACAGGGGAACGAAAACACCATATATTTT.

This clonotype is medium-sized (0.01 to 0.1%) in the sample. This chain connects TRBV5-1 to TRBJ2-5, with 8 nucleotides matching TRBD1. The germline gives CDR1 SGHRS, CDR2 YFSETQ. The length of the CDR3 is 15 residues. V trimming: 4 bases; J trimming: 5 bases; junction bases outside the gene matches: 10. CDR3 in DNA: TGCGCCAGCAGCAGGACAGGGTCCGTCCAGGAGACCCAGTACTTC. Protein product: CASSRTGSVQETQYF.

This clonotype rates as medium-sized (0.01 to 0.1%). The chain combines TRBV19 with TRBJ1-5, with D uncertain. From germline, CDR1 is LNHDA and CDR2 SQIVND (reference sequence). The length of the CDR3 is 18 residues. V was clipped by 3 bases and J by 4 bases, with 22 bases between them. CDR3 DNA sequence: TGTGCCAGTAGTATGAGCAGTCAAAGGCTTAACTCTAATCAGCCCCAGCATTTT. Translating it yields CASSMSSQRLNSNQPQHF.

This clonotype was counted only a few times. The chain is built from TRBV5-1 and TRBJ2-1; TRBD2 matches 7 bases. The CDR3 totals 15 residues. Germline loops: CDR1 SGHRS, CDR2 YFSETQ. V lost 6 bases and J lost 4; bases outside the gene matches: 10. The CDR3 nucleotides are TGCGCCAGCAAGAGCTCAAGCGGGACTTACAATGAGCAGTTCTTC. Translating it yields CASKSSSGTYNEQFF.

The CDR3 DNA reads TGTGCCAGCTCAGGGTCGTATAGCAATCAGCCCCAGCATTTT. It encodes CASSGSYSNQPQHF. The V call is TRBV27, the J call TRBJ1-5, with a possible D match to TRBD1 (5 bases). This CDR3 has 14 amino acids. V gave up 8 bases and J gave up 0 bases, with 11 bases separating them. Germline CDR1 MNHEY, CDR2 SMNVEV (reference sequence).

By share, this clonotype counts as medium-sized (0.01 to 0.1%). The V gene is TRBV15, the J gene TRBJ1-1, with 7 positions matching TRBD1. This CDR3 spans 14 amino acids. Germline V gene lookup returns CDR1 LNHNV and CDR2 YYDKDF (reference sequence). V was clipped by 5 bases and J by 3 bases; unmatched bases: 6. CDR3 amino acids: CATSGDTGDTEAFF. The CDR3 DNA sequence: TGTGCCACCAGCGGGGACACAGGGGACACTGAAGCTTTCTTT.

This clonotype ranks as medium-sized. The chain joins TRBV15 to TRBJ1-4; D is perhaps TRBD1 (5 bases). Germline loops: CDR1 LNHNV, CDR2 YYDKDF (reference sequence). V lost 0 bases and J 2 bases, leaving 10 bases between the germline ends. This CDR3 is 16 amino acids long. CDR3 DNA sequence: TGTGCCACCAGCAGAGAGGGCGGGGGGACTAATGAAAAACTGTTTTTT. This translates into CATSREGGGTNEKLFF.

The chain carries TRBV6-1 and TRBJ1-5; 11 bases line up with TRBD1. CDR1 is MNHNS, CDR2 SASEGT, per germline. J lost 4 bases, V lost 5 bases, and 7 bases had no gene match. The CDR3 consists of 16 residues. CDR3 protein: CASSPDRGHRNQPQHF. In DNA form, the CDR3 reads TGTGCCAGCAGTCCGGACAGGGGGCACCGAAATCAGCCCCAGCATTTT.

The chain joins TRBV7-9 to TRBJ2-1; 9 bases are a match to TRBD2. Unmatched junction bases numbered 9, after V lost 5 bases and J lost 7 bases. CDR3 length equals 15 residues. Germline CDR1 reads SEHNR; CDR2 reads FQNEAQ (reference sequence). In nucleotides, the CDR3 is TGTGCCAGCAGCCCTAGTAGCGGGAGTAGGAATGAGCAGTTCTTC. Protein sequence: CASSPSSGSRNEQFF.

By share, this clonotype counts as medium-sized. The chain couples TRBV27 to TRBJ2-1; TRBD2 matches 10 bases. Germline assignment: CDR1 MNHEY and CDR2 SMNVEV (reference sequence). The CDR3 is 15 residues long. The V gene end was trimmed by 2 bases and the J gene end by 8 bases; junction bases not matched to a gene: 6. For the CDR3, the DNA is TGTGCCAGCAGTTTAGTTGCTAGCGGGAGCCATGAGCAGTTCTTC. Residues: CASSLVASGSHEQFF.

The chain combines TRBV7-2 with TRBJ2-7; D tentatively fits TRBD1 or TRBD2 (5 bases each). The CDR3 consists of 13 residues. V lost 2 bases, J lost 4 bases, and 9 bases lay in between. The germline gives CDR1 SGHTA, CDR2 FQGNSA. CDR3 residues: CASSLKGEYEQYF. CDR3 nucleotides: TGTGCCAGCAGCTTAAAAGGGGAGTACGAGCAGTACTTC.

With respect to this clonotype: Just one base apart from a much larger clone, this may be a read error. The chain combines TRBV12-3 or TRBV12-4 with TRBJ1-1; D gene unclear. V lost 3 bases and J lost 7, with 9 bases in between. There are 12 residues in the CDR3. The CDR3 sequence is CASSFSVGEAFF. The CDR3 coding sequence is TGTGCCAGCAGTTTCTCGGTAGGTGAAGCTTTCTTT.

This clonotype rates as medium-sized. The chain carries TRBV27 and TRBJ1-2, with 7 bases matching TRBD1. J was trimmed by 4 bases and V by 5 bases; bases with no gene match: 7. This CDR3 contains 14 residues. Germline CDR1 reads MNHEY; CDR2 reads SMNVEV (reference sequence). In DNA, the CDR3 is TGTGCCAGCAGTCTAACAGGGGCGGTCTATGGCTACACCTTC. It codes for CASSLTGAVYGYTF.

The rearrangement links TRBV4-3 to TRBJ1-2, with D hard to call. CDR3 length: 14 residues. Trimming took off 0 bases at V and 1 base at J, with 6 bases between the two ends. The germline CDR1 and CDR2 sequences are LGHNA and YSLEER. The CDR3 DNA is TGCGCCAGCAGCCAAGATCGAAGTAACTATGGCTACACCTTC. Amino acids: CASSQDRSNYGYTF.

Only a few counts were recorded for this clonotype. The genes are TRBV5-1 and TRBJ2-5; D may correspond to TRBD1 or TRBD2 (7 bases each). V was shortened by 2 bases and J by 5 bases, with 10 bases between the two germline ends. Germline V CDR1 and CDR2: SGHRS, YFSETQ. There are 13 residues in the CDR3. The CDR3 is CASSFQGGETQYF. The CDR3 DNA reads TGCGCCAGCAGCTTCCAGGGGGGGGAGACCCAGTACTTC.

The rearrangement links TRBV15 to TRBJ2-5; no reliable D call. CDR1 and CDR2 from the germline V gene are LNHNV and YYDKDF (reference sequence). CDR3 length: 12 amino acids. V was pared by 3 bases and J by 2 bases, with 4 bases between. As DNA, the CDR3 is TGTGCCACCAGCAGGAGGCAAGAGACCCAGTACTTC. Residues: CATSRRQETQYF.

Concerning this clonotype itself: The conserved phenylalanine or tryptophan normally closing the CDR3 is absent here, so this likely arose from a read error. The J gene is TRBJ2-3, the V gene TRBV5-4; maybe TRBD2 (5 bases). The CDR3 spans 13 residues. The V gene's germline CDR1 is SGHNT and CDR2 YYREEE (reference sequence). V gave up 5 bases and J gave up 0 bases, with 7 bases separating them. The CDR3 protein is CASRRLSTDTQYL. As DNA, the CDR3 is TGTGCCAGCAGACGACTAAGCACAGATACGCAGTATCTT.

This clonotype was seen a few times. This chain uses TRBV12-3 or TRBV12-4 with TRBJ1-2; 7 nucleotides agree with TRBD1. V lost 5 bases, J lost 5 bases, and 17 bases stayed unmatched. The CDR3 sequence is 17 residues long. The CDR3 region is CASSTYAWDSSLYGYTF. In DNA, the CDR3 is TGTGCCAGCAGTACCTATGCCTGGGACAGCTCCCTTTATGGCTACACCTTC.

J is TRBJ2-7 and V is TRBV7-2; possibly TRBD1 or TRBD2 for D (5 bases each). From germline, CDR1 is SGHTA and CDR2 FQGNSA. The CDR3 consists of 14 residues. V lost 1 base and J lost 6, with 13 bases in between. CDR3 protein: CASSLVVDGGEQYF. The CDR3, as DNA: TGTGCCAGCAGCTTAGTGGTAGATGGGGGCGAGCAGTACTTC.

A remark on this clonotype: A much larger clonotype is one base distant, so this may be a read error. The rearrangement links TRBV12-3 or TRBV12-4 to TRBJ2-7; 10 bases align to TRBD1. The CDR3 consists of 15 residues. The CDR3 spells CARSLVGQGAYEQYF. As DNA, the CDR3 is TGTGCCAGAAGTTTGGTCGGACAGGGGGCCTACGAGCAGTACTTC.

This chain joins TRBV6-2 or TRBV6-3 and TRBJ2-7, with 8 nucleotides matching TRBD2. This CDR3 is 16 amino acids long. CDR1 is MNHEY, CDR2 SVGEGT, per germline. V lost 5 bases, J lost 0 bases, and 9 bases stayed unmatched. In DNA, the CDR3 is TGTGCCAGCAGTGATAATAGCGGGACGGGCTCCTACGAGCAGTACTTC. It encodes CASSDNSGTGSYEQYF.

By frequency in the sample, this clonotype is medium-sized. V is TRBV5-6 and J is TRBJ1-4, with TRBD1 as a possible D gene (5 bases). The CDR3 has 14 amino acids. Germline loops: CDR1 SGHDT, CDR2 YYEEEE. V was trimmed by 2 bases and J by 10 bases, leaving 15 bases between them. DNA of the CDR3: TGTGCCAGCAGCTTCGGGACCGGGCCTTTAAAACTGTTTTTT. As protein: CASSFGTGPLKLFF.

Worth noting for this clonotype: A read error may explain this, as a much larger clone is one base away. The V gene is TRBV6-2 or TRBV6-3, the J gene TRBJ1-5, with D unresolved. Germline lookup yields CDR1 MNHEY and CDR2 SVGEGT. This CDR3 is built from 15 residues. CDR3 residues: CASTEVTVAGQPKHF. CDR3 in DNA: TGTGCCAGCACCGAAGTAACCGTCGCGGGTCAGCCCAAGCATTTT.

The chain joins TRBV2 to TRBJ1-4; no clear D gene. Trimming left V 0 bases short and J 7 bases short, with 15 bases between. Germline CDR1 SNHLY, CDR2 FYNNEI. The CDR3 length is 16 residues. This chain's CDR3 is CASSEAGWGESEKLFF. The CDR3 bases are TGTGCCAGCAGTGAAGCGGGGTGGGGAGAAAGTGAAAAACTGTTTTTT.

This clonotype was seen only a few times. CDR3 residues: CASSGRRNTGELFF. The CDR3 DNA reads TGTGCCAGCTCAGGAAGGAGGAACACCGGGGAGCTGTTTTTT. This rearrangement joins TRBV7-9 to TRBJ2-2, with D unresolved. V dropped 8 bases and J dropped 1 base, with 11 bases sitting between them. Germline V lookup: CDR1 SEHNR, CDR2 FQNEAQ (reference sequence). The CDR3 is 14 residues long.